The text below deals with one T cell receptor beta chain. Its specificity is not known. The table came from immunoSEQ multiplex PCR; TCRdb's copy has only in-frame clones and leaves some out. The sample lists some 140,000 clones, about 91% occurring once. CDR3 size: 14 residues. The junction had 7 bases not matched to a gene; V was cut back by 4 bases and J by 5 bases. Germline-derived CDR1 and CDR2 are SGHVS and FNYEAQ. This sample is drawn from a study of T cell responses to AZD1222 COVID-19 vaccine. Study-wide results and limits: Unmutated variant regions are reportedly the target of nearly half of TCRs that are spike-specific. Clonal diversity was possibly underestimated, and the donors were mostly white British, with more females.

This specimen consisted of peripheral blood, obtained on day 0 of AZD1222 vaccination. The chain carries TRBV7-6 and TRBJ1-1; 7 bases are a match to TRBD1. The sequence was collected from an adult in good health. In nucleotides, the CDR3 is TGTGCCAGCAGCTCGACAGGGCTGGAAACTGAAGCTTTCTTT. This gives the protein CASSSTGLETEAFF.